One and the same sample provided the 27 T cell receptor beta chains below, sequenced in a study of blood T cell repertoires in COVID-19. The protocol was immunoSEQ multiplex PCR, while the TCRdb copy is restricted to in-frame clones and leaves out a portion. The sample includes about 100,000 clones, over 60% seen only once; the top ten take 8% to 9%. The sequencing sample was made of peripheral blood. Receptors originate from a man aged 50 or older who had recovered from COVID-19.

The gene calls are TRBV15 and TRBJ2-7, with TRBD1 identical over 10 bases. The CDR3 is 17 amino acids. CDR1 and CDR2 from the germline V gene are LNHNV and YYDKDF (reference sequence). V was clipped by 4 bases and J by 0 bases; unmatched bases: 9. The CDR3 loop is CATSTPTRTGGSYEQYF. CDR3 DNA sequence: TGTGCCACCAGCACCCCAACTCGGACAGGGGGCTCCTACGAGCAGTACTTC.

The chain is built from TRBV20-1 and TRBJ1-2; no clear D. CDR1 DFQATT and CDR2 SNEGSKA come from the germline V gene (reference sequence). CDR3 size: 11 residues. V was pared by 3 bases and J by 5 bases, with 7 bases between. As DNA, the CDR3 is TGCAGTGCTAGGGCCGAATATGGCTACACCTTC. Residues: CSARAEYGYTF.

The chain uses TRBV12-3 or TRBV12-4 and TRBJ2-3; D is uncertain. This CDR3 contains 12 residues. V was clipped by 5 bases and J by 5 bases, with 8 bases between them. The CDR3 DNA sequence: TGTGCCAGCAGTCGGGTACTAGATACGCAGTATTTT. Translation: CASSRVLDTQYF.

The chain uses TRBV12-5 and TRBJ1-1; D unresolved. The V end was cut by 3 bases, the J end by 6 bases, with 8 bases between. This CDR3 has 12 residues. Germline loops: CDR1 LGHNT, CDR2 FRNRAP. The DNA for the CDR3 is TGTGCTAGTGGTTTTTCGGTATCTGAAGCTTTCTTT. This codes for CASGFSVSEAFF.

This chain links TRBV3-1 (or the pseudogene TRBV3-2) with TRBJ1-2; TRBD1 is a possible D gene (5 bases). With 4 bases removed from V and 7 bases from J, the gap between germline ends came to 16 bases. Germline V CDR1 and CDR2: LGHDT, YNNKEL (reference sequence). This CDR3 is 14 amino acids long. The DNA of the CDR3 is TGTGCCAGCAGCCCTTTGGGGGGGGAGAGTGGCTACACCTTC. Protein sequence: CASSPLGGESGYTF.

The rearrangement uses TRBV7-8 and TRBJ1-2, with TRBD1 matching over 7 bases. From germline, CDR1 is SGHVS and CDR2 FQNEAQ. The V gene end was trimmed by 1 base and the J gene end by 4 bases; junction bases not matched to a gene: 6. The CDR3 is made up of 15 amino acids. As DNA, the CDR3 is TGTGCCAGCAGCTTAGGAGGGCCAGGGGGCTATGGCTACACCTTC. Its protein product is CASSLGGPGGYGYTF.

J is TRBJ1-1 and V is TRBV19, with a tentative D call TRBD1 (5 bases). Between the trimmed V and J ends, which lost 5 bases and 3 bases, there was a span of 10 bases. CDR3 length: 13 residues. Germline V lookup: CDR1 LNHDA, CDR2 SQIVND (reference sequence). CDR3 nucleotides: TGTGCCAGTAGTCCCAGGGTGGACACTGAAGCTTTCTTT. It specifies CASSPRVDTEAFF.

CDR3 nucleotides: TGTGCCAGCAAAAAATCCGGGACAGGGGGCACTGAAGCTTTCTTT. This gives the protein CASKKSGTGGTEAFF. This chain connects TRBV27 to TRBJ1-1; TRBD1 matches 11 bases. The CDR3 runs to 15 residues. Germline CDR1 MNHEY, CDR2 SMNVEV (reference sequence). V shed 7 bases and J 4 bases; nucleotides not matched to a gene: 8.

This rearrangement joins TRBV25-1 to TRBJ1-3, with D uncertain. The V gene's germline CDR1 is MGHDK and CDR2 SYGVNS. V lost 3 bases to trimming and J lost 0 bases, with 6 bases between them. The CDR3 is 14 amino acids. CDR3 DNA sequence: TGTGCCAGCAGTGATCGTCTCTCTGGAAACACCATATATTTT. This gives the protein CASSDRLSGNTIYF.

This clone was seen only once. The CDR3 reads CASSPSNEQYF. In nucleotides, the CDR3 is TGTGCCAGTAGCCCATCAAACGAGCAGTACTTC. The chain carries TRBV6-2 or TRBV6-3 and TRBJ2-7, with D uncertain. V lost 9 bases and J lost 5, with 11 bases in between. The CDR3 sequence is 11 residues long. Germline V lookup: CDR1 MNHEY, CDR2 SVGEGT.

This sequence joins TRBV24-1 and TRBJ1-5, with D perhaps TRBD1 (6 bases). Germline V gives CDR1 KGHDR, CDR2 SFDVKD. V lost 6 bases and J lost 5, with 19 bases in between. This CDR3 spans 16 amino acids. In nucleotides, the CDR3 is TGTGCCACCAGTAAAGGTTCAGGGGCGACGGATCAGCCCCAGCATTTT. Encoded protein: CATSKGSGATDQPQHF.

The chain uses TRBV12-3 or TRBV12-4 and TRBJ1-2; D is undetermined. Deletions cut 2 bases from V and 2 bases from J, with 6 bases between. CDR3 length: 13 residues. Here the CDR3 reads CASSLNRNYGYTF. CDR3 DNA sequence: TGTGCCAGCAGTTTAAACAGAAACTATGGCTACACCTTC.

J is TRBJ2-6 and V is TRBV5-5; D possibly corresponds to TRBD1 (5 bases). The germline gives CDR1 SGHKS, CDR2 YYEKEE (reference sequence). V was clipped by 4 bases and J by 3 bases, with 14 bases between them. This CDR3 region has 16 residues. The DNA of the CDR3 is TGTGCCAGCAGCCACCAGGGTATTAGTGGGGCCAACGTCCTGACTTTC. Translated: CASSHQGISGANVLTF.

CDR3 nucleotides: TGCAGCGTTGATGGGTCCAGGGATCAGCAGTTCTTC. Translation: CSVDGSRDQQFF. The gene calls are TRBV29-1 and TRBJ2-1, with D possibly matching TRBD1 (5 bases). The CDR3 is 12 residues long. Trimming shortened V by 3 bases and J by 11 bases, and 14 bases separated the two germline ends. Looked up from germline, CDR1 is SQVTM and CDR2 is ANQGSEA.

This chain joins TRBV2 and TRBJ1-5, with TRBD1 identical over 9 bases. CDR1 is SNHLY, CDR2 FYNNEI, per germline. Trimming cost V 5 bases and J 1 base; bases outside gene matches: 6. CDR3 length: 16 residues. The CDR3 DNA reads as TGTGCCAGCAGTCCTAGGACAGGGGTGAGCAATCAGCCCCAGCATTTT. Protein: CASSPRTGVSNQPQHF.

The J gene is TRBJ2-3, the V gene TRBV12-3 or TRBV12-4, with 8 bases fitting TRBD2. Trimming cost V 6 bases and J 5 bases; bases outside gene matches: 4. This CDR3 is 13 amino acids long. CDR3: CASRRLARDTQYF. For the CDR3, the DNA is TGTGCCAGCAGACGACTAGCGCGAGATACGCAGTATTTT.

The chain links TRBV5-4 to TRBJ2-1; 9 nucleotides line up with TRBD1. CDR3 size: 13 residues. Germline trimming cut 0 bases from V and 10 bases from J; bases unmatched to any gene: 2. The germline V gene encodes CDR1 SGHNT and CDR2 YYREEE (reference sequence). CDR3: CASSLVDRGEQFF. CDR3 nucleotide sequence: TGTGCCAGCAGCTTGGTAGACAGGGGGGAGCAGTTCTTC.

The V call is TRBV6-1, the J call TRBJ2-5; D remains ambiguous. CDR1 MNHNS and CDR2 SASEGT come from the germline V gene. The CDR3 sequence is 13 residues long. Deletions cut 3 bases from V and 4 bases from J, with 9 bases between. CDR3 amino acids: CASSERFRETQYF. CDR3 nucleotide sequence: TGTGCCAGCAGTGAGAGATTCCGAGAGACCCAGTACTTC.

The rearrangement uses TRBV7-9 and TRBJ2-1; D remains ambiguous. The ends were cut back, 10 bases at V and 0 bases at J, with 13 bases in the middle. In germline, CDR1 is SEHNR, CDR2 FQNEAQ (reference sequence). This CDR3 spans 14 amino acids. The CDR3 DNA sequence: TGTGCCACCTCGTTGGGTTACTCCTACAATGAGCAGTTCTTC. Encoded protein: CATSLGYSYNEQFF.

This clone was counted only a few times. The chain employs TRBV5-1 and TRBJ1-1; D is uncertain. Looked up from germline, CDR1 is SGHRS and CDR2 is YFSETQ. CDR3 size: 13 residues. Trimming took off 4 bases at V and 0 bases at J, with 7 bases between the two ends. As DNA, the CDR3 is TGCGCCAGCAGCGTCGACTTGAACACTGAAGCTTTCTTT. Its protein is CASSVDLNTEAFF.

The rearrangement joins TRBV5-5 to TRBJ1-6, with D possibly being TRBD1 (6 bases). V was trimmed by 4 bases and J by 8 bases, leaving 10 bases between them. The germline gives CDR1 SGHKS, CDR2 YYEKEE (reference sequence). The CDR3 spans 13 residues. Here the CDR3 reads CASSRDKDSPLHF. The CDR3 nucleotides are TGTGCCAGCAGCCGGGACAAAGATTCACCCCTCCACTTT.

This rearrangement joins TRBV28 to TRBJ1-5; TRBD1 agrees at 7 bases. The CDR3 runs 14 residues. The germline gives CDR1 MDHEN, CDR2 SYDVKM. Germline trimming cut 5 bases from V and 7 bases from J; bases unmatched to any gene: 8. CDR3 DNA: TGTGCCAGCAGTCCTACTACAGGGGTCCAGCCCCAGCATTTT. Protein product: CASSPTTGVQPQHF.

This clone appeared a few times. This chain joins TRBV5-5 and TRBJ1-5; perhaps TRBD1 as D (6 bases). The CDR3 covers 15 residues. Germline V CDR1 and CDR2: SGHKS, YYEKEE (reference sequence). Between the trimmed V and J ends, which lost 2 bases and 1 base, there was a span of 10 bases. As DNA, the CDR3 is TGTGCCAGCAGCTTTACAGGGACGAGCAATCAGCCCCAGCATTTT. Protein: CASSFTGTSNQPQHF.

The chain links TRBV28 to TRBJ2-7; D is possibly TRBD2 (6 bases). This CDR3 region has 15 residues. The V end lost 5 bases, the J end lost 4 bases, and 18 bases lay between the germline ends. Germline CDR1 MDHEN, CDR2 SYDVKM. The CDR3 protein is CASSPQPVGGYEQYF. Here the CDR3 DNA reads TGTGCCAGCAGTCCACAGCCAGTCGGGGGATACGAGCAGTACTTC.

This chain uses TRBV5-1 with TRBJ1-1, with TRBD1 matching 11 bases. The CDR3 runs to 13 residues. Germline CDR1 and CDR2: SGHRS and YFSETQ. J gave up 11 bases and V 7 bases, and 10 bases lay outside the gene matches. The chain's CDR3 is CASQSGTGGQAFF. CDR3 sequence (DNA): TGCGCCAGCCAATCCGGGACAGGGGGACAGGCTTTCTTT.

This clone was counted a few times. This chain connects TRBV7-9 to TRBJ2-7; TRBD1 matches 7 bases. The germline CDR1 and CDR2 sequences are SEHNR and FQNEAQ (reference sequence). The CDR3 totals 15 residues. J lost 3 bases, V lost 5 bases, and 10 bases had no gene match. The DNA of the CDR3 is TGTGCCAGCAGCGATAGGGACAGTAATCTCTACGAGCAGTACTTC. Translated, it gives CASSDRDSNLYEQYF.

To note about this clone: At one end the junction does not follow the germline gene, possibly because of a read error. This rearrangement joins TRBV2 to TRBJ1-5; TRBD1 agrees at 7 bases. The CDR3 runs to 14 residues. CDR1 and CDR2 (germline): SNHLY, FYNNEI. For the CDR3, the DNA is TGTGCCAGCAGGGAAGACAGGGGCAATCAGCCCCAGCATTTT. Translated, it gives CASREDRGNQPQHF.